This note documents a single TCR beta chain sequence. Its recognized antigen is unknown. No qualities accompany the bases; no much larger clone lies one base away. Measured from the cysteine to the phenylalanine, the CDR3 is 15 residues long. Only CDR3 DNA is held: 45 bases, read in frame from base 1. The V and J ends are trimmed by 1 base and 0 bases, leaving 5 bases between them. CDR1 and CDR2 were assigned from the germline V gene as SGDLS and YYNGEE. These data belong to a study of cytotoxic CD8 clonotypes in ibrutinib-treated CLL (dated by TCRdb to the early 2020s). Broadly, across the study: In this cohort, some 16 patients were treatment-naive and more than 9 were relapsed/refractory, while fewer than 18 had unmutated IGHV. Patients were still on ibrutinib when every remission and progressive disease sample was collected. Cryopreserved peripheral blood mononuclear cells were obtained prior to treatment, at the time of response, and at either disease progression or sustained remission. An average of around 260,000 productive templates and 94,082 productive rearrangements was obtained per sample. Of the approximately 91 people in the trial, roughly 27 had longitudinal samples available. Responses were partial in about 25 patients and complete in 2; after median about 5.5 years follow-up, about 14 stayed in remission and about twelve progressed. Response samples were obtained after a median of approximately 12 months of treatment, with a range of about 6 to 36 months.

On a MiSeq, deep resolution sequencing aimed for a depth between 1 in 1 million and 1 in 200,000 T cells, with each clonotype covered approximately 10x on average. TCR beta libraries were generated with the immunoSEQ hsTCRB Kit. As for the authors' bioinformatics: ImmunoSEQ Data Assistant and ImmunoSEQ Analyzer were used for data analysis, and V, D and J genes were assigned according to IMGT definitions. Clonality, with values ranging from 0 to 1, was calculated as one minus the normalized Shannon entropy of productive rearrangement frequencies. Public clonotype analysis was restricted to overrepresented clonotypes comprising at least 0.05% of each patient's repertoire. Repertoires from about a dozen age-matched healthy donors in immuneACCESS were used as clonality controls. The immuneACCESS repertoire file appears here via TCRdb, limited to in-frame rearrangements. These files lack a portion of the clones; in checked studies, under half of the deficit traces to unresolved V genes, and the cause of the others is not known. Clone size and the V and J calls come from that table; the DNA yielded D and trimming. The sample table holds about 160,000 clones, of which approximately 80% were seen once. The ten largest clonotypes hold about 2% of the sample.

The study at large found these results: Sustained-remission and progressing patients did not have matched sampling times, and lymph node repertoires were not examined. Public clonotypes were rare and either contracted or stayed stable during treatment, and the rise in clonality at ibrutinib response reflected the expansion of private clonotypes. An increase in clonality was observed at ibrutinib response, with clonality remaining stable during sustained remission and falling back toward baseline at progression. Baseline clonality exceeded that of age-matched healthy donors and correlated strongly with circulating CD8+ T-cell counts.

The time point label, read with the paper, signifies: about 11 months on ibrutinib. Approximately 2 micrograms of genomic DNA were extracted from cryopreserved PBMCs for TCR beta library preparation. Longitudinal blood samples from CLL patients on ibrutinib monotherapy were analyzed using high-throughput TCR beta sequencing. The patients were enrolled in a single-center, open-label phase 2 trial of ibrutinib monotherapy. The material was PBMCs, obtained after 12 months of ibrutinib treatment. Recombination linked TRBV9 to TRBJ2-6; no D gene call is confident. This TCR was sampled from a human donor with chronic lymphocytic leukemia. Here is the DNA: TGTGCCAGCAGCGTATCCCCCTCTGGGGCCAACGTCCTGACTTTC. It encodes CASSVSPSGANVLTF.